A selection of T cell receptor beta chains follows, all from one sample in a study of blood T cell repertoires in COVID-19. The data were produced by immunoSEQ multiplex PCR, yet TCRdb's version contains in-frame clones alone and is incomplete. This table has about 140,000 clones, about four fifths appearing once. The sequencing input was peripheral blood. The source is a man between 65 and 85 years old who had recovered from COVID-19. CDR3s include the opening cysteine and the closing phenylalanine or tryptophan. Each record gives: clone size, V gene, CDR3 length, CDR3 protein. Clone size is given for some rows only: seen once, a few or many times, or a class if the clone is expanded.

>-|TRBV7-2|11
CASSRERTQYF
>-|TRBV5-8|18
CASSETDFGGGSTDTQYF
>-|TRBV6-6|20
CASSHLSGQPGGRTADEQFF
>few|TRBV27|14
CASRGTGERKGYTF
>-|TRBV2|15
CASSEITGGRQRLYF
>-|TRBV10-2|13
CASKGGMNYEQYF
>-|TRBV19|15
CASSIRRAKYNEQFF
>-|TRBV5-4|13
CASSVFGGYEQYF
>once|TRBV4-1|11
CASSHVGELFF
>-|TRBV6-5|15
CASSYSKVGVIEAFF
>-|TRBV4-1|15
CASSQRGGSTDTQYF
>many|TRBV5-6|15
CASSRGWSSYNEQFF
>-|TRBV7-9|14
CASSKPGGGNEQFF
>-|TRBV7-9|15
CASSLLGTGSTEAFF
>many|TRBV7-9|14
CASSSAGTGRVVYF
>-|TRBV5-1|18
CASSLFPGQLSGANVLTF
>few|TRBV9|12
CASSEGADTQYF
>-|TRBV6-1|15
CASSEQGQSNSPLHF
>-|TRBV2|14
CASRGDTVWGTQYF
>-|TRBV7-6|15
CASSLLLGGLNEQFF
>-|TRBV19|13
CASKSGLGYEQYF
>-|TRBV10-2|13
CASMVLGLPEQFF
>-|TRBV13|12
CASSLGYETQYF
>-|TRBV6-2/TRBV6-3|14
CASTPGDSYNEQFF
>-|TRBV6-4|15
CASSIGLAGGNEQFF
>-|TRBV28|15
CASSYGDRARNEQFF
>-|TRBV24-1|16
CATSENRLLGKETQYF
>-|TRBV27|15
CASSLLSDTYNEQFF
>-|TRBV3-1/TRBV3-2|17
CASSHPGLAGAFDEQFF
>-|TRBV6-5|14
CASFSSGRRDTQYF